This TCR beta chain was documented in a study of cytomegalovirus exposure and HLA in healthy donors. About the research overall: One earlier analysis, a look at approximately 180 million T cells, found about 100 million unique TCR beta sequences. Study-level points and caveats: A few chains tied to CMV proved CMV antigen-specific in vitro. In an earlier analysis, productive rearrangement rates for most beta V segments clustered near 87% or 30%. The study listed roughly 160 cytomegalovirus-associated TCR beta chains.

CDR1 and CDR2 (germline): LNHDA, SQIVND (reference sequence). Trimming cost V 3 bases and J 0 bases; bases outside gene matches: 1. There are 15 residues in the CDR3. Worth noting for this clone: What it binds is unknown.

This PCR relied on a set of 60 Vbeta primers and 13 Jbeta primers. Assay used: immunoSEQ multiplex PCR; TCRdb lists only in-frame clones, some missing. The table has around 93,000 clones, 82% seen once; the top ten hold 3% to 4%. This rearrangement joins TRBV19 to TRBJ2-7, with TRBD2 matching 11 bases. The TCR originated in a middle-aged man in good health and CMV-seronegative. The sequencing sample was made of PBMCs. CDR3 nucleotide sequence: TGTGCCAGTAGTATGGGACTAGCGGTCTCCTACGAGCAGTACTTC. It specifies CASSMGLAVSYEQYF.